This T cell receptor beta chain originates from a study of blood T cell repertoires in COVID-19. Study details: There were acute and convalescent COVID-19 samples, and they came from the United States, Italy and Spain.

This clone appeared a single time. Here immunoSEQ multiplex PCR was the method, and the copy in TCRdb shows in-frame clones only, minus some. Among about 200,000 clones listed, 80% to 90% were seen once. CDR1 and CDR2 from the germline V gene are SGHAT and FQNNGV. The length of the CDR3 is 14 residues. With 5 bases removed from V and 4 bases from J, the gap between germline ends came to 11 bases. A case of COVID-19 had been met by exposed participants within 2 weeks before study entry. V usage is TRBV11-2 and J usage is TRBJ1-4; D not certain. The source material was PBMCs or T cells enriched from blood (not recorded which). The receptor was derived from a woman aged 45 to 65 who had been exposed to COVID-19. CDR3 region: CASSSPFINEKLFF. In DNA form, the CDR3 reads TGTGCCAGCAGCAGCCCTTTCATTAATGAAAAACTGTTTTTT.